What follows is one TCR beta chain and its context. Produced via immunoSEQ multiplex PCR; TCRdb's table is partial and in-frame only. The top ten clones hold about a third of a sample with some 20,000 clones, around 84% of them seen once. The data stem from a study of T cell clones after liver transplantation. In germline, CDR1 is MNHEY, CDR2 SMNVEV (reference sequence). Trimming at V came to 5 bases and at J to 6 bases, leaving 9 bases not matched to a gene. The CDR3 is made up of 15 amino acids. The source is a human patient who received a liver transplant. Some of the T cells may derive from the graft donor. Here the sequenced sample was CD8+ T cells from blood, taken around 50 months after liver transplant. The rearrangement uses TRBV27 and TRBJ2-1; TRBD2 matches at 8 bases. CDR3 DNA sequence: TGTGCCAGCAGTCGTCCGGGACTAGACTTCAATGAGCAGTTCTTC. Its translation: CASSRPGLDFNEQFF.